The 11 T cell receptor beta chains given below trace back to one sample, sequenced in a study of CD8+ T cells in alopecia areata. The sequencing template was cDNA reverse transcribed from extracted RNA. Measured with immunoSEQ multiplex PCR; TCRdb has only the in-frame clones, and not every one. The sample consists of 100,000 to 150,000 clones, roughly 69% of them appearing once. What was sequenced was CD4+ T cells sorted from blood. The receptor source for this set is a human donor in good health.

V is TRBV29-1 and J is TRBJ1-2; D gene ambiguous. The CDR3 is 11 residues long. Per germline, CDR1 SQVTM and CDR2 ANQGSEA. V lost 3 bases to trimming and J lost 0 bases, with 2 bases between them. The CDR3 here is CSVDTNYGYTF. The CDR3 coding sequence is TGCAGCGTTGACACTAACTATGGCTACACCTTC. The full variable domain, with the rest looked up from reference TRBV29-1 and TRBJ1-2, is SAVISQKPSRDICQRGTSLTIQCQVDSQVTMMFWYRQQPGQSLTLIATANQGSEATYESGFVIDKFPISRPNLTFSTLTVSNMSPEDSSIYLCSVDTNYGYTFGSGTRLTVV.

The count of this clone is one. The J gene is TRBJ2-7, the V gene TRBV12-5, with 9 bases that match TRBD1. Trimming took 5 bases from V and 3 from J; bases not matched to a gene: 11. Germline-derived CDR1 and CDR2 are LGHNT and FRNRAP. This CDR3 spans 16 amino acids. As DNA, the CDR3 is TGTGCTAGTGGTCCACTGGTGGGACAGGGTAACTACGAGCAGTACTTC. Translation gives CASGPLVGQGNYEQYF.

CDR3 sequence: CASSLVAKNTGELFF. In DNA, the CDR3 is TGCGCCAGCAGCTTGGTAGCCAAGAACACCGGGGAGCTGTTTTTT. This chain uses TRBV5-1 with TRBJ2-2; D unresolved. CDR1 SGHRS and CDR2 YFSETQ come from the germline V gene. The CDR3 contains 15 residues. Trimming removed 0 bases at V and 1 base at J, with 7 bases between.

The chain combines TRBV29-1 with TRBJ2-5, with D tentatively TRBD1 (5 bases). V shed 2 bases and J shed 5 bases, with 12 bases lying between them. The CDR3 is 13 amino acids. Per germline, CDR1 SQVTM and CDR2 ANQGSEA. In DNA form, the CDR3 reads TGCAGCGTTGAACAGGGCCCCGGGGAGACCCAGTACTTC. Its translation: CSVEQGPGETQYF.

The chain employs TRBV5-6 and TRBJ2-1; D unresolved. V gave up 1 base and J gave up 7 bases, with 3 bases separating them. The CDR3 consists of 11 residues. Germline CDR1 reads SGHDT; CDR2 reads YYEEEE. The chain's CDR3 is CASSLLNEQFF. The DNA for the CDR3 is TGTGCCAGCAGCTTGCTTAATGAGCAGTTCTTC.

The chain has TRBV9 and TRBJ1-2; 7 bases are a match to TRBD1. V shed 6 bases, J shed 4 bases, and the junction held 9 bases outside the gene matches. Germline V lookup: CDR1 SGDLS, CDR2 YYNGEE. The CDR3 runs to 14 residues. This chain's CDR3 is CASNGGGSVYGYTF. The CDR3 DNA is TGTGCCAGCAACGGAGGGGGCTCTGTCTATGGCTACACCTTC.

The chain's CDR3 is CASRGYGYTF. The CDR3 region has the DNA TGTGCCAGCAGAGGTTATGGCTACACCTTC. The chain is built from TRBV9 and TRBJ1-2; the D is unclear. V lost 5 bases, J lost 5 bases, and 4 bases lay in between. Germline CDR1 SGDLS, CDR2 YYNGEE. The CDR3 spans 10 residues.

The chain joins TRBV5-6 to TRBJ1-5; D may be TRBD1 (5 bases). Trimming took 4 bases from V and 4 from J, leaving 12 bases between them. The CDR3 loop spans 14 amino acids. Per the germline V gene, CDR1 is SGHDT and CDR2 is YYEEEE. CDR3 sequence reads: CASSHGQPNQPQHF. The CDR3 DNA sequence: TGTGCCAGCAGCCACGGACAACCGAATCAGCCCCAGCATTTT.

As concerns this clone: The sample carries other DNA sequences with the same CDR3. The rearrangement uses TRBV29-1 and TRBJ2-1; unclear D gene. Between the trimmed V and J ends, which lost 5 bases and 5 bases, there was a span of 4 bases. The CDR3 runs to 10 residues. Germline assignment: CDR1 SQVTM and CDR2 ANQGSEA. CDR3 in amino acids: CSVSNNEQFF. DNA for the CDR3: TGCAGCGTTTCCAACAATGAGCAGTTCTTC.

The sample holds a few counts of this clone. The V and J genes are TRBV5-4 and TRBJ1-4; 7 nucleotides agree with TRBD1. Germline V gene data show CDR1 as SGHNT and CDR2 as YYREEE (reference sequence). This CDR3 contains 16 residues. Trimming at V came to 0 bases and at J to 4 bases, leaving 6 bases not matched to a gene. The CDR3 region has the DNA TGTGCCAGCAGCTTGGACGGGACAGTCAGTAATGAAAAACTGTTTTTT. Encoded protein: CASSLDGTVSNEKLFF. Using reference TRBV5-4 and TRBJ1-4 for the parts outside the CDR3, the full variable domain is ETGVTQSPTHLIKTRGQQVTLRCSSQSGHNTVSWYQQALGQGPQFIFQYYREEENGRGNFPPRFSGLQFPNYSSELNVNALELDDSALYLCASSLDGTVSNEKLFFGSGTQLSVL.

At least ten counts were recorded for this clone. The V and J genes are TRBV19 and TRBJ1-5; D unresolved. The CDR3 runs 12 residues. Germline assignment: CDR1 LNHDA and CDR2 SQIVND (reference sequence). The ends were cut back, 6 bases at V and 4 bases at J, with 7 bases in the middle. CDR3 sequence reads: CASSPWNQPQHF. Here the CDR3 DNA reads TGTGCCAGTAGCCCCTGGAATCAGCCCCAGCATTTT.